The 29 T cell receptor beta chains below all came from one sample that was sequenced in a study of response to subunit inactivated influenza vaccine (dated by TCRdb to about 2018). Library construction relied on RT-PCR. The reads were generated on an Illumina HiSeq 2500. TCRdb reran the public reads through fastp at Q25 and MiXCR, keeping productive beta chains. Rows are combined by CDR3 protein, so each entry shows the most common genes and DNA. The sample yields 150,000 to 200,000 distinct CDR3 sequences; less than 15% were counted once. The top ten hold 25% to 30% of the sample. These data were likewise used in another study, on T cells expressing NK-cell markers. The second paper states: TCR beta cDNA libraries were prepared using 5'RACE template switching, which introduced a universal primer site and unique molecular identifiers.

This sample comprised CD8+ T cells sorted from PBMCs, obtained approximately 13 days after vaccination. The receptors stem from a man aged 50-59 years who received an inactivated influenza vaccine. Donor details come from another sample of the same person, matched by shared clones.

This clonotype has more than one count but fewer than ten. This rearrangement joins TRBV5-1 to TRBJ2-1, with TRBD2 identical over 9 bases. V shed 1 base and J 5 bases; nucleotides not matched to a gene: 7. The CDR3 loop spans 16 amino acids. Germline V gene lookup returns CDR1 SGHRS and CDR2 YFSETQ. CDR3 amino acids: CASSLSERGDHNEQFF. In DNA form, the CDR3 reads TGCGCCAGCAGCTTGTCGGAGCGGGGGGATCACAATGAGCAGTTCTTC.

There are a few counts of this clonotype. The chain carries TRBV11-2 and TRBJ2-7; D is unresolved. The CDR3 extends over 11 amino acids. Germline V gene sequence: CDR1 SGHAT, CDR2 FQNNGV. V was cut by 4 bases and J by 6 bases, with 7 bases left in between. The CDR3 loop is CASSWSGEQYF. CDR3 DNA: TGTGCCAGCAGCTGGAGTGGCGAGCAGTACTTC. Combining the CDR3 with reference TRBV11-2 and TRBJ2-7 gives the whole variable domain EAGVAQSPRYKIIEKRQSVAFWCNPISGHATLYWYQQILGQGPKLLIQFQNNGVVDDSQLPKDRFSAERLKGVDSTLKIQPAKLEDSAVYLCASSWSGEQYFGPGTRLTVT.

The sample holds many counts of this clonotype. The rearrangement uses TRBV29-1 and TRBJ1-2; D gene uncertain. The CDR3 contains 11 residues. Trimming stripped 3 bases from V and 9 bases from J, with 11 bases between. From germline, CDR1 is SQVTM and CDR2 ANQGSEA. The DNA for the CDR3 is TGCAGCGTTGAGACCGTTCGTAGCTACACCTTC. It codes for CSVETVRSYTF.

This clonotype has a handful of counts. This chain connects TRBV4-2 to TRBJ2-1, with 7 bases matching TRBD1. Trimming cost V 5 bases and J 0 bases; bases outside gene matches: 4. This CDR3 has 15 amino acids. CDR1 is LGHNA and CDR2 is YNFKEQ in the germline V gene. In DNA, the CDR3 is TGTGCCAGCAGCATGGACAGGTTCTCCTACAATGAGCAGTTCTTC. Its protein is CASSMDRFSYNEQFF.

This clonotype turned up a few times. This chain connects TRBV28 to TRBJ2-3; 8 bases match TRBD1. CDR3 length: 13 amino acids. In germline, CDR1 is MDHEN, CDR2 SYDVKM. Trimming removed 5 bases from V and 12 bases from J; junction bases left unmatched: 10. The CDR3 bases are TGTGCCAGCAGTCCCCCCGTGGACAGGGTTCAGTATTTT. Its translation is CASSPPVDRVQYF.

The chain employs TRBV4-1 and TRBJ2-7, with 7 bases fitting TRBD1. The CDR3 length is 15 residues. V was pared by 2 bases and J by 0 bases, with 4 bases of the junction left unmatched. Per the germline V gene, CDR1 is MGHRA and CDR2 is YSYEKL. Here the CDR3 DNA reads TGCGCCAGCAGCCAAAGGGACAGCAGCTCCTACGAGCAGTACTTC. Its translation is CASSQRDSSSYEQYF.

This clonotype has a handful of counts. V usage is TRBV30 and J usage is TRBJ2-3, with 8 bases fitting TRBD2. The germline gives CDR1 GTSNPN, CDR2 SVGIG (reference sequence). After removal of 1 base from V and 6 bases from J, the junction contained 9 bases not matched to a gene. The CDR3 consists of 15 residues. The CDR3 is CAWSASGGVLDTQYF. CDR3 DNA sequence: TGTGCCTGGAGTGCAAGCGGGGGAGTGTTGGATACGCAGTATTTT.

V gene TRBV29-1 combines with J gene TRBJ2-1; 14 nucleotides agree with TRBD2. CDR1 and CDR2 from the germline V gene are SQVTM and ANQGSEA. This CDR3 contains 14 residues. Losses at the gene ends were 3 bases for V and 7 bases for J; bases not matched to a gene: 2. DNA for the CDR3: TGCAGCGTTGAGGGACTAGCGGGGGAGAATGAGCAGTTCTTC. Translated, it gives CSVEGLAGENEQFF.

The chain links TRBV9 to TRBJ2-3; D is unresolved. Trimming cost V 0 bases and J 0 bases, with 8 bases left between them. The CDR3 length is 15 residues. Germline V gene lookup returns CDR1 SGDLS and CDR2 YYNGEE. The CDR3, as DNA: TGTGCCAGCAGCGTAGATGGGGTGAGCACAGATACGCAGTATTTT. As protein: CASSVDGVSTDTQYF.

The chain uses TRBV3-1 and TRBJ2-7; 10 positions agree with TRBD1. The CDR3 runs to 14 residues. Trimming removed 6 bases from V and 5 bases from J; junction bases left unmatched: 7. CDR1 is LGHDT, CDR2 YNNKEL, per germline (reference sequence). The chain's CDR3 is CASSRWDRGNEQYF. DNA for the CDR3: TGTGCCAGCAGTCGCTGGGACAGGGGCAACGAGCAGTACTTC.

The V call is TRBV7-6, the J call TRBJ2-7; 8 bases line up with TRBD2. Trimming took 0 bases from V and 1 from J; bases not matched to a gene: 5. The CDR3 has 16 amino acids. Germline loops: CDR1 SGHVS, CDR2 FNYEAQ. This chain's CDR3 is CASSLAGAGASYEQYF. CDR3 nucleotide sequence: TGTGCCAGCAGCTTAGCTGGAGCGGGGGCTTCCTACGAGCAGTACTTC.

J is TRBJ2-1 and V is TRBV20-1; 9 nucleotides align to TRBD2. This CDR3 spans 15 amino acids. V lost 0 bases, J lost 6 bases, and 6 bases stayed unmatched. Per germline, CDR1 DFQATT and CDR2 SNEGSKA (reference sequence). The CDR3 reads CSARDIAGVINEQFF. The CDR3 bases are TGCAGTGCTAGAGACATAGCGGGAGTGATCAATGAGCAGTTCTTC.

This clonotype came up a few times. The genes are TRBV12-3 or TRBV12-4 and TRBJ2-2; 7 nucleotides align to TRBD2. The CDR3 loop spans 16 amino acids. The J segment lost 5 bases and the V segment lost 2 bases, leaving 8 bases of the junction unmatched. The CDR3 region has the DNA TGTGCCAGCAGTTTATATTATGGCGGGAGAACCGGGGAGCTGTTTTTT. As protein: CASSLYYGGRTGELFF.

This clonotype was found a few times. The chain uses TRBV25-1 and TRBJ1-2, with D uncertain. Germline V lookup: CDR1 MGHDK, CDR2 SYGVNS. V was trimmed by 8 bases and J by 3 bases, leaving 7 bases between them. This CDR3 is 11 amino acids long. The CDR3 nucleotides are TGTGCCAGCGTCAAGGACTATGGCTACACCTTC. It translates to CASVKDYGYTF.

This clonotype was observed a few times. This chain uses TRBV11-2 with TRBJ2-5; D may correspond to TRBD1 or TRBD2 (6 bases each). Germline-derived CDR1 and CDR2 are SGHAT and FQNNGV. This CDR3 contains 15 residues. The V gene lost 1 base and the J gene lost 5 bases, with 14 bases spanning the gap. The DNA of the CDR3 is TGTGCCAGCAGCTTAGCATTCGGGGGCGCGGAGACCCAGTACTTC. It is translated as CASSLAFGGAETQYF.

The chain couples TRBV6-2 or TRBV6-3 to TRBJ2-5; D might be TRBD1 or TRBD2, each matching 5 bases. This CDR3 spans 16 amino acids. Germline CDR1 MNHEY, CDR2 SVGEGT. V dropped 4 bases and J dropped 1 base, with 16 bases sitting between them. CDR3 sequence reads: CASSWDRKDLQETQYF. DNA of the CDR3: TGTGCCAGCAGTTGGGACCGCAAAGACCTCCAAGAGACCCAGTACTTC.

There are a few counts of this clonotype. The gene calls are TRBV9 and TRBJ1-2; tentatively, D is TRBD1 (5 bases). This CDR3 is 14 amino acids long. CDR1 is SGDLS, CDR2 YYNGEE, per germline. With 0 bases removed from V and 8 bases from J, the gap between germline ends came to 14 bases. This CDR3 reads CASSVAATVGGYTF. CDR3 DNA: TGTGCCAGCAGCGTAGCAGCGACAGTGGGAGGCTACACCTTC.

The V gene is TRBV5-4, the J gene TRBJ2-7; D may match TRBD1 or TRBD2 (5 bases each). CDR1 and CDR2 from the germline V gene are SGHNT and YYREEE (reference sequence). The ends were cut back, 3 bases at V and 0 bases at J, with 19 bases in the middle. The CDR3 contains 17 residues. In nucleotides, the CDR3 is TGTGCCAGCAGCTCCAACTCCGGGACGGGGCCCTCCTACGAGCAGTACTTC. Protein product: CASSSNSGTGPSYEQYF.

This clonotype was seen repeatedly, ten times or more. The V and J genes are TRBV4-3 and TRBJ1-2; perhaps TRBD1 as D (5 bases). Deletions cut 1 base from V and 2 bases from J, with 14 bases between. The CDR3 is made up of 16 amino acids. Germline lookup yields CDR1 LGHNA and CDR2 YSLEER. The CDR3 sequence: CASSQGALTVNYGYTF. For the CDR3, the DNA is TGCGCCAGCAGCCAAGGGGCCTTGACAGTGAACTATGGCTACACCTTC.

This clonotype occurred a few times. The chain couples TRBV5-1 to TRBJ2-1; D unclear. The germline V gene has CDR1 SGHRS and CDR2 YFSETQ. The CDR3 totals 13 residues. Trimming shortened V by 4 bases and J by 3 bases, and 8 bases separated the two germline ends. The CDR3 is CASSPMLYNEQFF. CDR3 nucleotide sequence: TGCGCCAGCAGCCCGATGCTCTACAATGAGCAGTTCTTC.

The table lists this clonotype with a few counts. The CDR3 sequence is CSVEGTANTGELFF. The CDR3 DNA reads TGCAGCGTTGAAGGGACAGCGAACACCGGGGAGCTGTTTTTT. J is TRBJ2-2 and V is TRBV29-1; possible D gene TRBD1, 6 bases. Trimming took 1 base from V and 0 from J, leaving 6 bases between them. The germline gives CDR1 SQVTM, CDR2 ANQGSEA. This CDR3 is 14 amino acids long.

This clonotype was observed a handful of times. The J gene is TRBJ2-4, the V gene TRBV4-2; D might be TRBD1 (6 bases). This CDR3 is 17 amino acids long. Deletions cut 0 bases from V and 3 bases from J, with 15 bases between. Germline V gives CDR1 LGHNA, CDR2 YNFKEQ. CDR3 sequence (DNA): TGTGCCAGCAGCCAAGAGTTGGGGGCCACCGACAAAAACATTCAGTACTTC. Amino acids: CASSQELGATDKNIQYF.

This clonotype came up a few times. V is TRBV7-9 and J is TRBJ1-2; tentatively, D is TRBD1 (5 bases). Looked up from germline, CDR1 is SEHNR and CDR2 is FQNEAQ (reference sequence). The CDR3 runs to 14 residues. The V gene lost 5 bases and the J gene lost 6 bases, with 16 bases spanning the gap. The DNA for the CDR3 is TGTGCCAGCAGCCAACGGGGGGACGCGGATGGCTACACCTTC. Translated, it gives CASSQRGDADGYTF.

The chain carries TRBV3-1 and TRBJ2-5, with D possibly being TRBD1 (6 bases). V shed 0 bases and J shed 4 bases, with 15 bases lying between them. This CDR3 is 16 amino acids long. Germline lookup yields CDR1 LGHDT and CDR2 YNNKEL (reference sequence). CDR3 region: CASSQDRVRGGETQYF. DNA of the CDR3: TGTGCCAGCAGCCAAGACCGGGTTCGAGGGGGAGAGACCCAGTACTTC.

This clonotype was found a few times. V and J are TRBV12-3 or TRBV12-4 and TRBJ1-1; 9 positions match TRBD1. The CDR3 loop spans 14 amino acids. V shed 6 bases and J 3 bases; nucleotides not matched to a gene: 5. In DNA, the CDR3 is TGTGCCAGCAGCATAGGGACAGGGTACACTGAAGCTTTCTTT. Protein sequence: CASSIGTGYTEAFF.

At least ten counts were recorded for this clonotype. The J gene is TRBJ2-7, the V gene TRBV18; D unresolved. Germline-derived CDR1 and CDR2 are KGHSH and LQKENI. The ends were cut back, 3 bases at V and 4 bases at J, with 19 bases in the middle. The CDR3 contains 16 residues. The CDR3 spells CASSPTWDPESYEQYF. CDR3 in DNA: TGTGCCAGCTCACCGACGTGGGATCCTGAGAGTTACGAGCAGTACTTC.

This clonotype was seen at least ten times. The V call is TRBV20-1, the J call TRBJ2-7, with 9 bases matching TRBD1. With 1 base clipped from V and 3 bases from J, the junction kept 4 bases outside the gene matches. The CDR3 contains 14 residues. Germline V lookup: CDR1 DFQATT, CDR2 SNEGSKA (reference sequence). The CDR3 region is CSARALGQGYEQYF. The CDR3 nucleotides read TGCAGTGCTAGAGCTCTGGGACAGGGCTACGAGCAGTACTTC.

J is TRBJ1-1 and V is TRBV5-1; D ambiguous. Germline V gene lookup returns CDR1 SGHRS and CDR2 YFSETQ. The V gene lost 0 bases and the J gene lost 7 bases, with 13 bases spanning the gap. This CDR3 has 14 residues. The CDR3 protein is CASSLGGVLDEAFF. The CDR3 DNA reads as TGCGCCAGCAGCTTGGGGGGTGTCTTGGATGAAGCTTTCTTT.

This clonotype was detected only a few times. V usage is TRBV11-2 and J usage is TRBJ2-3, with 9 bases lining up with TRBD2. CDR1 and CDR2 (germline): SGHAT, FQNNGV. Trimming cost V 5 bases and J 0 bases; bases outside gene matches: 0. This CDR3 spans 14 amino acids. CDR3 bases: TGTGCCAGCAGCACTAGCGGGAGCACAGATACGCAGTATTTT. This translates into CASSTSGSTDTQYF.